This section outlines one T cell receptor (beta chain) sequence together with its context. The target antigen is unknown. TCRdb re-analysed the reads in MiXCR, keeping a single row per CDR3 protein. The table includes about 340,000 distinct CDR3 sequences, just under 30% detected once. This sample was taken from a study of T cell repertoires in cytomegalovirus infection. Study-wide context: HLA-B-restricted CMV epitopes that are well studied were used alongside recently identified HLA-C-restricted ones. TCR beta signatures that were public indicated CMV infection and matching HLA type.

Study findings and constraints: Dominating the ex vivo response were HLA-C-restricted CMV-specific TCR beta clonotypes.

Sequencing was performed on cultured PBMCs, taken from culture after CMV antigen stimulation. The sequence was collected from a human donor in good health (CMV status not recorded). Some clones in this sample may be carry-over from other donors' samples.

In DNA form, the CDR3 reads TGTGCCAGCAGCTTAACCCCCGGACTTATGGATACGCAGTATTTT. Amino acids: CASSLTPGLMDTQYF. This sequence joins TRBV7-9 and TRBJ2-3; maybe TRBD2 (5 bases). The CDR3 runs 15 residues. The V end was cut by 2 bases, the J end by 6 bases, with 15 bases between. CDR1 is SEHNR, CDR2 FQNEAQ, per germline (reference sequence). The whole variable domain, filled in from reference TRBV7-9 and TRBJ2-3, reads DTGVSQNPRHKITKRGQNVTFRCDPISEHNRLYWYRQTLGQGPEFLTYFQNEAQLEKSRLLSDRFSAERPKGSFSTLEIQRTEQGDSAMYLCASSLTPGLMDTQYFGPGTRLTVL.